This T cell receptor beta chain originates from a study of early stage breast cancer tumors. The table came from immunoSEQ multiplex PCR; TCRdb's copy has only in-frame clones and leaves some out. The sample records tens of thousands of clones, about three quarters being singletons. This receptor was identified in a person in their fifties with breast cancer. The sequenced material came from blood.

The CDR3 DNA reads as TGTGCCAGCTCACCCCGGACAGGGGTGGTAGAGACCCAGTACTTC. Translating gives CASSPRTGVVETQYF. The chain joins TRBV18 to TRBJ2-5, with 9 bases identical to TRBD1. Trimming removed 3 bases from V and 4 bases from J; junction bases left unmatched: 6. This CDR3 comprises 15 residues. In germline, CDR1 is KGHSH, CDR2 LQKENI.